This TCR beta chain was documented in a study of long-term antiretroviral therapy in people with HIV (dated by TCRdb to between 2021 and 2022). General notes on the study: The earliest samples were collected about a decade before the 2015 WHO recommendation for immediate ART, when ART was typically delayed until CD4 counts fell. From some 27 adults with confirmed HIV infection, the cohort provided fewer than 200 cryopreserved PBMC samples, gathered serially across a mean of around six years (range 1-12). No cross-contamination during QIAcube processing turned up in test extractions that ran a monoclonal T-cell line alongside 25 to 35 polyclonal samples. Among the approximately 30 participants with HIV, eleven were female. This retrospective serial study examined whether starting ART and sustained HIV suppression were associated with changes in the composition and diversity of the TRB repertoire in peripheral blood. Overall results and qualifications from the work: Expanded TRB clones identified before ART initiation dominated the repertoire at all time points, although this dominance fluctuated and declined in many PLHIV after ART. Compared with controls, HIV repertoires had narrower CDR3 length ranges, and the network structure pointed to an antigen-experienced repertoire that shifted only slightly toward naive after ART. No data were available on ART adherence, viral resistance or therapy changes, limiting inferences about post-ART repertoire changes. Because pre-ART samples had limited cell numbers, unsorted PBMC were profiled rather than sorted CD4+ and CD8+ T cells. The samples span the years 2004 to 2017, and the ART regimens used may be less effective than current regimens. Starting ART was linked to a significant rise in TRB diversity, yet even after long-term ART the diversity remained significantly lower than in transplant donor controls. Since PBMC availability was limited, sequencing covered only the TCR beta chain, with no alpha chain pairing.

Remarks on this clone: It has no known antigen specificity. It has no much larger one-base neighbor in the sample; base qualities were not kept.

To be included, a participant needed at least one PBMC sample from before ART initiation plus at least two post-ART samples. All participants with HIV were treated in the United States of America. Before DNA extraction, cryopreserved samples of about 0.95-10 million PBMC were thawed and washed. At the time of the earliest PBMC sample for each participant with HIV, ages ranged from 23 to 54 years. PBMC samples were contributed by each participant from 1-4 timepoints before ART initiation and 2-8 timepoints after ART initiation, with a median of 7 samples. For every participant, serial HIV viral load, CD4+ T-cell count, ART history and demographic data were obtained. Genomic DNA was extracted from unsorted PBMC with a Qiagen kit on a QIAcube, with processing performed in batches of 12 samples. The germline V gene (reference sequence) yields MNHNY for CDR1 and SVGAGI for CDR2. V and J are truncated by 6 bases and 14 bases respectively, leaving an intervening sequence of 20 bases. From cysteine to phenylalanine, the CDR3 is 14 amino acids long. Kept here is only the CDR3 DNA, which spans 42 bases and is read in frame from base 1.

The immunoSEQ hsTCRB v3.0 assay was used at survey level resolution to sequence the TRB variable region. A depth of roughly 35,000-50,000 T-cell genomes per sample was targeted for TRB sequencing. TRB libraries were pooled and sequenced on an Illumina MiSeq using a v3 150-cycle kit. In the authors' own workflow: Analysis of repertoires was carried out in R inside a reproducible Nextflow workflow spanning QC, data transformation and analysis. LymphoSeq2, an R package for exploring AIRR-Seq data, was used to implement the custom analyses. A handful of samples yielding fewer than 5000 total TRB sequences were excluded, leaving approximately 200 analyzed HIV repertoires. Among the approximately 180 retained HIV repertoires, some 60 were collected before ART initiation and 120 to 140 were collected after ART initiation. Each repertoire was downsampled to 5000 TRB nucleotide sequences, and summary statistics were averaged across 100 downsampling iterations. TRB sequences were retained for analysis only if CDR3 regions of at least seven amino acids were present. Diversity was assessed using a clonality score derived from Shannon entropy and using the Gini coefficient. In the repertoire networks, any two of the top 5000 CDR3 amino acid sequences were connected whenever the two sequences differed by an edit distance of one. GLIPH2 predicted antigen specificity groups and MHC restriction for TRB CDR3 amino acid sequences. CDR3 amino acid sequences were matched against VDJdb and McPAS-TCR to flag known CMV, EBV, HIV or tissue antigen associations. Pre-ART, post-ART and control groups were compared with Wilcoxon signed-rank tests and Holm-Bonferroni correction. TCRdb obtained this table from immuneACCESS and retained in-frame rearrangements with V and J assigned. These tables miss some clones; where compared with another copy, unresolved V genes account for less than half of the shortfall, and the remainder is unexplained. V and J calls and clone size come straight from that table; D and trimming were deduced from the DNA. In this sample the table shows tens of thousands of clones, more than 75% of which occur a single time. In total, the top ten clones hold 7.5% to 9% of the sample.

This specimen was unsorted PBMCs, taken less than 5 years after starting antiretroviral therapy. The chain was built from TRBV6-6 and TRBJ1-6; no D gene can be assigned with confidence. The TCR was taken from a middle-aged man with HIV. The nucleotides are TGTGCCAGCAGCCGGTTAGAGTCGGATTTGTCCCTCCACTTT. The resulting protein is CASSRLESDLSLHF.